This T cell receptor beta chain was identified during a study of blood T cell repertoires in COVID-19. Overall study context: Some COVID-19 samples were acute and others convalescent; all came from the United States, Italy and Spain. In each case, the material was cDNA or gDNA derived from T cells, B-cell-depleted T cells, or PBMCs.

The V and J ends lost 2 bases and 3 bases respectively, with 4 bases between them. The CDR3 consists of 12 residues. Per the original methods: Estimated nucleated cell counts came from reference gene primer amplification. Assay: immunoSEQ multiplex PCR; the TCRdb copy retains only in-frame clones and omits some. The V and J calls and clone size are taken from that table; D and trimming were inferred from the DNA. The sample lists roughly 170,000 clones, approximately 80% occurring once. This clone was counted a single time. Sample: peripheral blood. The chain carries TRBV12-3 or TRBV12-4 and TRBJ1-1; no firm D call. The TCR sequence derives from a human donor in a cohort sampled during active COVID-19. The CDR3 nucleotides are TGTGCCAGCAGTTTACCGTACACTGAAGCTTTCTTT. Translating it yields CASSLPYTEAFF.